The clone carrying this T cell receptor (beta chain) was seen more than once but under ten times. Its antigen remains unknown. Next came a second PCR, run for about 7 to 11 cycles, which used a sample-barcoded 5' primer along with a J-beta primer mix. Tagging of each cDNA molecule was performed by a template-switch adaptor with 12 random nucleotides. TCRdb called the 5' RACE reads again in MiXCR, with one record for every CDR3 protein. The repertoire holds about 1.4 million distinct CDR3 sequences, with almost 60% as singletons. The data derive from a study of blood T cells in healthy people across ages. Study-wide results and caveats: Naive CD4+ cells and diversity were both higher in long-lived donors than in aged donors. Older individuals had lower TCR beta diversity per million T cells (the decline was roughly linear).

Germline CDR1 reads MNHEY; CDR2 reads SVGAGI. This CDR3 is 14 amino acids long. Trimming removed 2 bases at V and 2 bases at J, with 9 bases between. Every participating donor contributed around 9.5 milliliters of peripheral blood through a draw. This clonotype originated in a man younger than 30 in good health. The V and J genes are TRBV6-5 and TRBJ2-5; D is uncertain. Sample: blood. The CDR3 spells CASSYAVQQETQYF. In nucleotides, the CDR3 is TGTGCCAGCAGTTACGCTGTTCAGCAAGAGACCCAGTACTTC.